The 22 T cell receptor beta chains below all came from one sample that was sequenced in a study of T-cell reconstitution after alpha-beta-depleted transplantation in children. Preparation of the TCRbeta library used unique molecular identifiers. TCRdb used MiXCR to reprocess the PCR reads, holding one entry per CDR3 protein. The sample carries about 460,000 distinct CDR3 sequences, roughly an eighth recorded once. The sample consisted of PBMCs, mostly from graft donor cells, taken 180 days after TCRalphabeta/CD19-depleted stem cell transplant. The receptor set was obtained from a female patient aged 2 to 10 who had a stem cell transplant for aplastic anemia, so the T cells may come from the graft donor.

The chain links TRBV30 to TRBJ2-1; unclear D gene. The V gene lost 0 bases and the J gene lost 6 bases, with 3 bases spanning the gap. This CDR3 region has 11 residues. Germline CDR1 and CDR2: GTSNPN and SVGIG (reference sequence). The CDR3 reads CAWSVANEQFF. DNA of the CDR3: TGTGCCTGGAGTGTAGCCAATGAGCAGTTCTTC.

The chain uses TRBV12-3 or TRBV12-4 and TRBJ1-3; the match to TRBD1 covers 7 bases. J lost 13 bases, V lost 4 bases, and 16 bases had no gene match. CDR3 length: 15 amino acids. The CDR3: CASSWPGQIRRGIYF. Here the CDR3 DNA reads TGTGCCAGCAGTTGGCCGGGACAGATACGACGGGGAATATATTTT.

This clonotype was picked up a small number of times. The chain links TRBV12-3 or TRBV12-4 to TRBJ2-5; D is ambiguous. V was cut by 6 bases and J by 3 bases, with 17 bases left in between. This CDR3 has 15 residues. The CDR3, as DNA: TGTGCCAGCAGCGGTCTCCTAAGGGCTAAAGAGACCCAGTACTTC. It specifies CASSGLLRAKETQYF.

In its sample, this clonotype was seen many times. This chain joins TRBV7-3 and TRBJ2-2, with TRBD2 matching 7 bases. Looked up from germline, CDR1 is SGHTA and CDR2 is FQGTGA. The CDR3 length is 15 residues. V lost 3 bases to trimming and J lost 4 bases; unmatched junction nucleotides: 5. The CDR3 coding sequence is TGTGCCAGCAGCTTCGGAACGGGAGGCACCGGGGAGCTGTTTTTT. Translated, it gives CASSFGTGGTGELFF.

This clonotype showed up just a few times. The chain links TRBV5-6 to TRBJ2-5, with D unresolved. The CDR3 contains 16 residues. Germline values: CDR1 SGHDT, CDR2 YYEEEE. V lost 0 bases and J 1 base, leaving 13 bases between the germline ends. The CDR3 loop is CASSLVQVSLQETQYF. The CDR3 bases are TGTGCCAGCAGCTTGGTTCAGGTTTCTCTCCAAGAGACCCAGTACTTC.

The sample holds many counts of this clonotype. The V call is TRBV12-3 or TRBV12-4, the J call TRBJ2-7; 10 bases match TRBD1. The CDR3 totals 15 residues. V lost 6 bases, J lost 2 bases, and 7 bases stayed unmatched. CDR3 sequence reads: CASRRGQGITYEQYF. The CDR3, as DNA: TGTGCCAGCAGAAGGGGACAGGGGATAACCTACGAGCAGTACTTC.

This clonotype was counted between two and nine times. The CDR3 DNA is TGTGCCAGCAGCTTCCGACTCAGAGGAAGCTCTGGAAACACCATATATTTT. Its translation is CASSFRLRGSSGNTIYF. The chain carries TRBV11-2 and TRBJ1-3; D is unclear. The ends were cut back, 3 bases at V and 0 bases at J, with 15 bases in the middle. The CDR3 has 17 residues. CDR1 and CDR2 from the germline V gene are SGHAT and FQNNGV.

The chain combines TRBV5-1 with TRBJ2-7; 11 bases align to TRBD1. With 4 bases clipped from V and 3 bases from J, the junction kept 6 bases outside the gene matches. CDR1 is SGHRS and CDR2 is YFSETQ in the germline V gene. This CDR3 comprises 15 residues. The DNA for the CDR3 is TGCGCCAGCAGCCGGGCCGGGACAGGGGGCTACGAGCAGTACTTC. It codes for CASSRAGTGGYEQYF.

This clonotype was found a few times. The rearrangement uses TRBV7-9 and TRBJ2-1, with D perhaps TRBD2 (6 bases). Trimming took 4 bases from V and 4 from J, leaving 14 bases between them. This CDR3 comprises 15 residues. Germline values: CDR1 SEHNR, CDR2 FQNEAQ (reference sequence). DNA of the CDR3: TGTGCCAGCAGCTGGGACTCCCTACTGTACAATGAGCAGTTCTTC. Translation: CASSWDSLLYNEQFF. The entire variable domain, with the rest obtained from reference TRBV7-9 and TRBJ2-1, is as follows: DTGVSQNPRHKITKRGQNVTFRCDPISEHNRLYWYRQTLGQGPEFLTYFQNEAQLEKSRLLSDRFSAERPKGSFSTLEIQRTEQGDSAMYLCASSWDSLLYNEQFFGPGTRLTVL.

This clonotype was seen at least ten times. The gene calls are TRBV12-3 or TRBV12-4 and TRBJ1-1; a weak D match, TRBD1 (5 bases). The V end was cut by 4 bases, the J end by 2 bases, with 26 bases between. The CDR3 has 19 amino acids. The CDR3 region is CASSSSAGLREWGNTEAFF. CDR3 nucleotide sequence: TGTGCCAGCAGTTCATCAGCAGGGTTACGGGAGTGGGGAAACACTGAAGCTTTCTTT.

This clonotype was seen only a few times. CDR3 loop: CASSQDDGGAMPQHF. The CDR3 nucleotides read TGCGCCAGCAGCCAAGATGACGGGGGGGCCATGCCCCAGCATTTT. This chain links TRBV4-1 with TRBJ1-5, with TRBD1 as a possible D gene (6 bases). The CDR3 has 15 amino acids. The V gene's germline CDR1 is MGHRA and CDR2 YSYEKL. V was clipped by 0 bases and J by 9 bases, with 15 bases between them.

This clonotype was counted a few times. This chain connects TRBV28 to TRBJ2-2; a possible D gene is TRBD1 (5 bases). This CDR3 has 13 amino acids. Per germline, CDR1 MDHEN and CDR2 SYDVKM. V lost 8 bases to trimming and J lost 1 base, with 8 bases between them. The CDR3 sequence is CASPDRNTGELFF. CDR3 DNA sequence: TGTGCCAGCCCAGACAGGAACACCGGGGAGCTGTTTTTT.

The table lists this clonotype with a few counts. The chain links TRBV4-1 to TRBJ2-1; D is unresolved. Looked up from germline, CDR1 is MGHRA and CDR2 is YSYEKL. The CDR3 contains 15 residues. Trimming removed 0 bases from V and 0 bases from J, with 6 bases in between. The CDR3 loop is CASSQELSSYNEQFF. CDR3 bases: TGCGCCAGCAGCCAAGAACTGAGCTCCTACAATGAGCAGTTCTTC.

This chain links TRBV7-2 with TRBJ1-2; 12 nucleotides agree with TRBD1. CDR3 length equals 14 residues. Germline V gene data show CDR1 as SGHTA and CDR2 as FQGNSA. The junction had 4 bases not matched to a gene; V was cut back by 5 bases and J by 6 bases. The CDR3 reads CASSRDRGQDGYTF. The CDR3 bases are TGTGCCAGCAGCCGGGACAGGGGGCAAGATGGCTACACCTTC.

The genes are TRBV14 and TRBJ2-5, with a weak D call TRBD1 (7 bases). V was cut by 4 bases and J by 3 bases, with 15 bases left in between. The CDR3 runs to 15 residues. Germline V lookup: CDR1 SGHDN, CDR2 FVKESK. As DNA, the CDR3 is TGTGCCAGCAGCCCTTACAGGGGAGGAGAAGAGACCCAGTACTTC. It codes for CASSPYRGGEETQYF.

The chain recombines TRBV5-1 with TRBJ2-3, with D possibly being TRBD2 (6 bases). From germline, CDR1 is SGHRS and CDR2 YFSETQ. The CDR3 is made up of 15 amino acids. V was cut by 5 bases and J by 1 base, with 14 bases left in between. The DNA for the CDR3 is TGCGCCAGCAGTTTTAGAGGGACTCGCACAGATACGCAGTATTTT. It codes for CASSFRGTRTDTQYF.

This clonotype came up a few times. The rearrangement uses TRBV28 and TRBJ2-5; the D gene is possibly TRBD1 (6 bases). Trimming stripped 6 bases from V and 6 bases from J, with 20 bases between. The CDR3 extends over 15 amino acids. CDR1 is MDHEN and CDR2 is SYDVKM in the germline V gene. The CDR3 bases are TGTGCCAGCAGAGCCCATAGCACAGGGCCGCAGACCCAGTACTTC. It is translated as CASRAHSTGPQTQYF.

This clonotype was seen more than once but under ten times. V usage is TRBV20-1 and J usage is TRBJ2-6, with 9 bases fitting TRBD2. Trimming at V came to 0 bases and at J to 0 bases, leaving 9 bases not matched to a gene. Germline values: CDR1 DFQATT, CDR2 SNEGSKA (reference sequence). This CDR3 spans 19 amino acids. The CDR3 nucleotides are TGCAGTGCTAGAGATTTTCTAGCGGGGATCCGCTCTGGGGCCAACGTCCTGACTTTC. Translation gives CSARDFLAGIRSGANVLTF.

This clonotype was detected many times. This sequence joins TRBV15 and TRBJ2-5; 9 bases are shared with TRBD2. The length of the CDR3 is 20 residues. V lost 3 bases, J lost 4 bases, and 21 bases stayed unmatched. The germline CDR1 and CDR2 sequences are LNHNV and YYDKDF (reference sequence). The CDR3 is CATSSRYRGGRASWRETQYF. For the CDR3, the DNA is TGTGCCACCAGCAGCAGATACCGAGGCGGGAGGGCCTCATGGCGAGAGACCCAGTACTTC.

The J gene is TRBJ1-1, the V gene TRBV5-1; TRBD1 is a possible D gene (5 bases). The germline gives CDR1 SGHRS, CDR2 YFSETQ. The CDR3 spans 14 residues. V was pared by 4 bases and J by 6 bases, with 16 bases between. In nucleotides, the CDR3 is TGCGCCAGCAGCCTTGGGGGGGATTGGGCTGAAGCTTTCTTT. Protein: CASSLGGDWAEAFF.

This clonotype was picked up many times. The rearrangement links TRBV7-2 to TRBJ1-5, with D tentatively TRBD1 (5 bases). Trimming cost V 1 base and J 7 bases, with 17 bases left between them. Germline CDR1 SGHTA, CDR2 FQGNSA. The CDR3 has 16 amino acids. CDR3 in amino acids: CASSLVLGDGKQPQHF. Here the CDR3 DNA reads TGTGCCAGCAGCTTAGTGTTAGGGGATGGAAAACAGCCCCAGCATTTT.

Only a few counts were recorded for this clonotype. The chain is built from TRBV14 and TRBJ1-1; D is ambiguous. The germline V gene encodes CDR1 SGHDN and CDR2 FVKESK. Trimming removed 2 bases at V and 0 bases at J, with 10 bases between. The CDR3 sequence is 15 residues long. The CDR3 DNA reads TGTGCCAGCAGCCAAATCGGGGTCATGAACACTGAAGCTTTCTTT. The encoded protein is CASSQIGVMNTEAFF.